This TCR beta chain originates from a study of T-cell reconstitution after alpha-beta-depleted transplantation in children. Preparing the TCRbeta library involved the use of unique molecular identifiers. TCRdb re-called the PCR reads with MiXCR, one entry per CDR3 protein. Of about 420,000 distinct CDR3 sequences listed, 11% are singletons. Trimming took 1 base from V and 4 from J, leaving 19 bases between them. The germline CDR1 and CDR2 sequences are LGHDT and YNNKEL (reference sequence). This CDR3 contains 18 residues. The material sequenced was PBMCs from the stem cell graft donor, taken from the stem cell graft. The chain has TRBV3-1 and TRBJ2-2; D is unclear. The TCR comes from a human donor who donated a stem cell graft to a child with acute myeloid leukemia. CDR3 DNA sequence: TGTGCCAGCAGCCAAGTTCTTGGTGGTAGGTTGGTCACCGGGGAGCTGTTTTTT. Its translation: CASSQVLGGRLVTGELFF.